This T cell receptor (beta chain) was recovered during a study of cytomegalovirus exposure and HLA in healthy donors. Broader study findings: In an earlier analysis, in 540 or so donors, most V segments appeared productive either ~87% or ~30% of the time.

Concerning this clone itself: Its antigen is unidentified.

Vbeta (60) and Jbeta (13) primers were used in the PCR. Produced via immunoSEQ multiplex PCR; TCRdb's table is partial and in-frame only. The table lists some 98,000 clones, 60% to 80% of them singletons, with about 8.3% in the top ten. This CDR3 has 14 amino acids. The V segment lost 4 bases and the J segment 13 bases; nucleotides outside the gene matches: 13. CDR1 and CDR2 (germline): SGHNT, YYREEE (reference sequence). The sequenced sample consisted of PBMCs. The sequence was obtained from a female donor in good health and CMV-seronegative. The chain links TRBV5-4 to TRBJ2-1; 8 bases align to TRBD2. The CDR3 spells CASSIPRRGGAQFF. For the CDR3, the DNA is TGTGCCAGCAGCATCCCTCGCCGGGGGGGGGCCCAGTTCTTC.